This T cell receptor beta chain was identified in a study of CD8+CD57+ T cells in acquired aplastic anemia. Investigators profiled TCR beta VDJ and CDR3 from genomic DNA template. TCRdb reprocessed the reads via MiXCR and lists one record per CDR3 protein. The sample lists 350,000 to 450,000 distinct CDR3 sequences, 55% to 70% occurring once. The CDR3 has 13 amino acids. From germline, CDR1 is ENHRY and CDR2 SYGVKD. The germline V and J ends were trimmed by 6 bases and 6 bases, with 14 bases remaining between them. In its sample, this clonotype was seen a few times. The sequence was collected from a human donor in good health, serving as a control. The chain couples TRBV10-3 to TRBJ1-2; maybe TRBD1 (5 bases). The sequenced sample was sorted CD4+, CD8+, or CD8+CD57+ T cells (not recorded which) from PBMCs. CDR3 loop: CAIRSLGRDGYTF. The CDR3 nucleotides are TGTGCCATCAGATCCTTGGGACGGGATGGCTACACCTTC.